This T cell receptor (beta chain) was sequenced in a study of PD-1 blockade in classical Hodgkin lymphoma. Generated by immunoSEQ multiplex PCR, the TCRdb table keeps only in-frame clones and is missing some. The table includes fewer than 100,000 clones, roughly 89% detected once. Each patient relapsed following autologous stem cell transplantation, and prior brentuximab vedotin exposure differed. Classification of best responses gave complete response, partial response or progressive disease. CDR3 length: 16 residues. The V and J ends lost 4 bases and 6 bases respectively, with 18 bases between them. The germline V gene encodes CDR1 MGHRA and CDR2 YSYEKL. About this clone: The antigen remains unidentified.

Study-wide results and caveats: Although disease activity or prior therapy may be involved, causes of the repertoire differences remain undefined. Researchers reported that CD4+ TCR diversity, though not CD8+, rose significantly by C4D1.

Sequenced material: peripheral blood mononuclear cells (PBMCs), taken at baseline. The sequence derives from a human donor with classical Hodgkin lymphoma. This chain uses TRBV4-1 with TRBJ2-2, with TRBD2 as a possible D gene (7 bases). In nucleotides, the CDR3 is TGCGCCAGCAGCCTAGCGAGGGGGGGCGTCCCCGGGGAGCTGTTTTTT. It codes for CASSLARGGVPGELFF.